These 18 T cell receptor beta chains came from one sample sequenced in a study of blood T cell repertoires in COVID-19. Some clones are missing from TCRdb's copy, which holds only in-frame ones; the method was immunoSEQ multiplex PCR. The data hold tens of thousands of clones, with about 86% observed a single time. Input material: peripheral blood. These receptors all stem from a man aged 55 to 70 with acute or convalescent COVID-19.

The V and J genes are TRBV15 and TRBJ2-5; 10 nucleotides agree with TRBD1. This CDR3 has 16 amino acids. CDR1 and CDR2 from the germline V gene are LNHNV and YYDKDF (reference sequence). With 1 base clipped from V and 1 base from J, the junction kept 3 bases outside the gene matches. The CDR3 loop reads CATSRAWTGGQETQYF. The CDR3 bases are TGTGCCACCAGCAGAGCTTGGACAGGGGGCCAAGAGACCCAGTACTTC.

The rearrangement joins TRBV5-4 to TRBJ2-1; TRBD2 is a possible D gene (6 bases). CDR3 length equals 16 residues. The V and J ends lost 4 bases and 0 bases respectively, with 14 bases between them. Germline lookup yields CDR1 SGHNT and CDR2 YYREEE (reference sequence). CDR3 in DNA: TGTGCCAGCAGCCCGGGCGGGACTCCCTCCTACAATGAGCAGTTCTTC. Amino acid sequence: CASSPGGTPSYNEQFF.

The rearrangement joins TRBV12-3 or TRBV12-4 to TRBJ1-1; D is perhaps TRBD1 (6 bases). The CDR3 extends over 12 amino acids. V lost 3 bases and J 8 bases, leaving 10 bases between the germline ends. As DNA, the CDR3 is TGTGCCAGCAGTTTCGCCGGGACAGAAGCTTTCTTT. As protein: CASSFAGTEAFF.

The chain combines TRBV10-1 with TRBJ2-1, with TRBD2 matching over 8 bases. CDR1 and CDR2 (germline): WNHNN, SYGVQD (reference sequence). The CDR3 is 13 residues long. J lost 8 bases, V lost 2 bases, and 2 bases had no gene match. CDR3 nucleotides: TGCGCCAGCAGTGAGGAGACTAGCGATGAGCAGTTCTTC. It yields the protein CASSEETSDEQFF.

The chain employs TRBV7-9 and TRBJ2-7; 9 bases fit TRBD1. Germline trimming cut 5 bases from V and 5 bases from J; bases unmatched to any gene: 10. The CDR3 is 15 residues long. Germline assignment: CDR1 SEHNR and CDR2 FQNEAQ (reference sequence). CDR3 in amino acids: CASSPGGTGYHEQYF. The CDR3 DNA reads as TGTGCCAGCAGCCCAGGGGGGACAGGGTACCACGAGCAGTACTTC.

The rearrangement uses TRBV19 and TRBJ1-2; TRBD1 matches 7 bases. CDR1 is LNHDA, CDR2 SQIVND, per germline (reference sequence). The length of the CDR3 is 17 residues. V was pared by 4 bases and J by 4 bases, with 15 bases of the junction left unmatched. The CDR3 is CASSTTGDPVRRYGYTF. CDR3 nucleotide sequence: TGTGCCAGTAGTACAACAGGGGACCCAGTAAGACGCTATGGCTACACCTTC.

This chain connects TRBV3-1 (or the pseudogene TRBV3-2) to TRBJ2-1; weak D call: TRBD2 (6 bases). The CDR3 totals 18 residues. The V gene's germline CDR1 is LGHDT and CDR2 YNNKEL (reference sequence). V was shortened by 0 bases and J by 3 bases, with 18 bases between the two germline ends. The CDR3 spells CASSQDKGGDLLYNEQFF. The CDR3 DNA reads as TGTGCCAGCAGCCAAGATAAGGGCGGGGACCTCCTCTACAATGAGCAGTTCTTC.

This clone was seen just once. CDR3 in DNA: TGTGCCAGCAGTTACGCGTATGGCTACACCTTC. Its protein product is CASSYAYGYTF. The chain uses TRBV6-2 or TRBV6-3 and TRBJ1-2, with D hard to call. With 2 bases removed from V and 5 bases from J, the gap between germline ends came to 3 bases. Germline lookup yields CDR1 MNHEY and CDR2 SVGEGT. This CDR3 has 11 amino acids.

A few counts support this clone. CDR3 sequence (DNA): TGCGCCAGCAACAACCTCGGTTTGGCGGATAAGTACTTC. It is translated as CASNNLGLADKYF. J is TRBJ2-5 and V is TRBV5-1; D not certain. V was cut by 6 bases and J by 12 bases, with 21 bases left in between. CDR1 is SGHRS and CDR2 is YFSETQ in the germline V gene. This CDR3 comprises 13 residues.

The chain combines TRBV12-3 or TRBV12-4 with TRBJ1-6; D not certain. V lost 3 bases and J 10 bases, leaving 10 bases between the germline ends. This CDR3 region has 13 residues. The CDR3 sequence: CASSFLEGSPLHF. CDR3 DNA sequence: TGTGCCAGCAGTTTCTTGGAGGGCTCACCCCTCCACTTT.

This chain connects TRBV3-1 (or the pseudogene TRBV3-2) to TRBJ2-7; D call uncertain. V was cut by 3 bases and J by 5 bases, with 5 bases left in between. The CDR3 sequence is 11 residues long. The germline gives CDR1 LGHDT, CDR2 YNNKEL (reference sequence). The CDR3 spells CASSHPDEQYF. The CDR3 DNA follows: TGTGCCAGCAGCCACCCGGACGAGCAGTACTTC.

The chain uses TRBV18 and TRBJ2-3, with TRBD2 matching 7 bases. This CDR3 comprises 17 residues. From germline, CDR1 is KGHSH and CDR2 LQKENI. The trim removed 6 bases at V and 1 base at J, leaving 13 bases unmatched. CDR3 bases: TGTGCCAGCTCCCATTCACCATTTGCGGGAGGCACAGATACGCAGTATTTT. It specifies CASSHSPFAGGTDTQYF.

DNA for the CDR3: TGTGCCAGCAGTGAAGCGCTTCGGCTAGCGGGTCTCGAGCAGTACTTC. Translating it yields CASSEALRLAGLEQYF. The chain employs TRBV6-1 and TRBJ2-7, with TRBD2 matching 8 bases. In germline, CDR1 is MNHNS, CDR2 SASEGT. There are 16 residues in the CDR3. V shed 0 bases, J shed 6 bases, and the junction held 10 bases outside the gene matches.

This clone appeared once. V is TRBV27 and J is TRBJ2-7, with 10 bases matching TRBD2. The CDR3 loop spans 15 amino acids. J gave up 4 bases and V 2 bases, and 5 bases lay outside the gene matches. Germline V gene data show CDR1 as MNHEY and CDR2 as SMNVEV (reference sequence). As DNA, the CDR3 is TGTGCCAGCAGTTTACTAGCGGGAGCCTTATACGAGCAGTACTTC. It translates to CASSLLAGALYEQYF.

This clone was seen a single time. CDR3 bases: TGTGCCAGCAGTTTATACCAGGGGGCGCCAGCTAAGGATGAAAAACTGTTTTTT. It is translated as CASSLYQGAPAKDEKLFF. The V call is TRBV28, the J call TRBJ1-4; 8 bases align to TRBD1. CDR3 length: 18 amino acids. Per the germline V gene, CDR1 is MDHEN and CDR2 is SYDVKM. V shed 1 base and J 6 bases; nucleotides not matched to a gene: 13.

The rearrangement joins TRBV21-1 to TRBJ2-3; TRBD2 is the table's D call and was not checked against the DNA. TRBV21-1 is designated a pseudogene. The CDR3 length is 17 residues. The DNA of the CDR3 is TGTGCCAGCAGCAAAGTAGGGACTAGCGTTTACACAGATACGCAGTATTTT. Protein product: CASSKVGTSVYTDTQYF.

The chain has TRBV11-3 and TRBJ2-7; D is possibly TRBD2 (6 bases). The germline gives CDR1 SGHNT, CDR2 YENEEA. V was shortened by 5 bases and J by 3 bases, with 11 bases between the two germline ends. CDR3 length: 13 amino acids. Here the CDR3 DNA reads TGTGCCAGCAGCGCAGGGACTGGCTACGAGCAGTACTTC. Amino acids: CASSAGTGYEQYF.

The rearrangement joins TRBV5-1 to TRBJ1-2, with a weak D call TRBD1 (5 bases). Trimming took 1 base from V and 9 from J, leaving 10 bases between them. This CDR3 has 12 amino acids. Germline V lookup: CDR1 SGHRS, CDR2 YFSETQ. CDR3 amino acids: CASSLSRARYTF. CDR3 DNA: TGCGCCAGCAGCTTGTCCAGGGCGCGCTACACCTTC. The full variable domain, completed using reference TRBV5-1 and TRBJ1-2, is KAGVTQTPRYLIKTRGQQVTLSCSPISGHRSVSWYQQTPGQGLQFLFEYFSETQRNKGNFPGRFSGRQFSNSRSEMNVSTLELGDSALYLCASSLSRARYTFGSGTRLTVV.